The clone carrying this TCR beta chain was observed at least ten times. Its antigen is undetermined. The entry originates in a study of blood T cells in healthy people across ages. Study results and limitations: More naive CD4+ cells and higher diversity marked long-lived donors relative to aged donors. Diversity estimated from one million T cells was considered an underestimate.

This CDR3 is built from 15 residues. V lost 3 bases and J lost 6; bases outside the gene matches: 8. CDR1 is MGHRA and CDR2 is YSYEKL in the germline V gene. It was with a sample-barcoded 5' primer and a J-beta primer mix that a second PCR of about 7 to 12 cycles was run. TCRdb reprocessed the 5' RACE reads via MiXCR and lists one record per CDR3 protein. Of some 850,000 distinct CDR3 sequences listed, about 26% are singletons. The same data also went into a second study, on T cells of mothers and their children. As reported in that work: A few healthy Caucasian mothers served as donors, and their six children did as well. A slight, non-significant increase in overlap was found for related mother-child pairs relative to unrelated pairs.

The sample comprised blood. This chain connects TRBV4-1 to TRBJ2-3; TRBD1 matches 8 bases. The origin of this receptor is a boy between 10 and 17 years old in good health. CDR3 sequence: CASSHYRTGLDTQYF. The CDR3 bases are TGCGCCAGCAGCCATTACCGGACAGGGCTTGATACGCAGTATTTT.